This entry is about one TCR beta chain. As yet, its antigen is unknown. Germline is not matched at one junction end, which may reflect a read error. The second PCR ran roughly 6 to 11 cycles with a sample-barcoded 5' primer and J-beta primers. TCRdb re-called the 5' RACE reads with MiXCR, one entry per CDR3 protein. The table lists about 640,000 distinct CDR3 sequences, 58% of them singletons. This entry is derived from a study of blood T cells in healthy people across ages. At the level of the study: When template switching was applied, about one barcoded beta molecule was captured per two T cells. Study conclusions and caveats: Strong correlation was found linking TCR beta diversity to naive T cell percentage.

The CDR3 consists of 14 residues. Germline V CDR1 and CDR2: SQVTM, ANQGSEA. The TCR originated in a man aged 55 to 70 in good health. The rearrangement uses TRBV29-1 and TRBJ2-3; 8 nucleotides agree with TRBD1. Input material: blood. The CDR3 loop is CSVEVPGQVYTQYF. In DNA, the CDR3 is TGCAGCGTCGAAGTCCCGGGACAGGTTTATACGCAGTATTTT.